This is a list of T cell receptor beta chains from one sample in a study of OX40 agonist ivuxolimab in advanced cancers. TCRdb's table, derived via immunoSEQ multiplex PCR, lists solely in-frame clones and lacks some. The sample has just over 60,000 clones, roughly nine tenths seen once; the top ten hold more than 15%. Sequenced material: CD4+ or CD8+ T cells sorted from blood, taken in a trial of the OX40 agonist ivuxolimab. Receptor source: an adult with an advanced solid tumor such as melanoma, head and neck, liver or kidney cancer. Each CDR3 is given with its conserved first and last residue. The order of the fields is V gene, clone size, D gene, J gene, CDR3 DNA, CDR3 protein. A D gene is named only where the DNA matches it firmly. Clone size is given for some rows only: seen once, a few or many times, or a class if the clone is expanded.

TRBV7-3	-	-	TRBJ1-4	TGTGCCAGCAGCTCCCGGGGGGGACATAGGTTAGAAAAACTGTTTTTT	CASSSRGGHRLEKLFF
TRBV4-1	-	TRBD2	TRBJ2-7	TGTGCCAGCAGCCAAGATAGCGGGAGCTCCTACGAGCAGTACTTC	CASSQDSGSSYEQYF
TRBV6-1	-	-	TRBJ1-3	TGTGCCAGCAACAGGGACCTAGGAAACACCATATATTTT	CASNRDLGNTIYF
TRBV15	-	TRBD1	TRBJ2-7	TGTGCCACCAGCAGAGACAGGGGGCTTTACTCCTACGAGCAGTACTTC	CATSRDRGLYSYEQYF
TRBV5-1	-	-	TRBJ1-5	TGCGCCAGCAGCTTGGTACCCAATCAGCCCCAGCATTTT	CASSLVPNQPQHF
TRBV4-2	-	TRBD2	TRBJ2-7	TGTGCCAGCAGTTCAGAACTAGCGGGAGGTAGGACCTACGAGCAGTACTTC	CASSSELAGGRTYEQYF
TRBV30	-	-	TRBJ1-6	TGTGCCTGGAGCCCCTTTGGGGAAGGATCACCCCTCCACTTT	CAWSPFGEGSPLHF
TRBV5-5	-	-	TRBJ1-5	TGTGCCAGCAGCTTGCCGTTGAAGGGACAAAGATTTAGCAATCAGCCCCAGCATTTT	CASSLPLKGQRFSNQPQHF
TRBV7-6	-	-	TRBJ2-2	TGTGCTGTCCGGGACACCGGGGAGCTGTTTTTT	CAVRDTGELFF
TRBV19	-	-	TRBJ2-5	TGTGCCAGTAGTACCCTCGACCGACAGGCCCAAGAGACCCAGTACTTC	CASSTLDRQAQETQYF
TRBV6-5	-	TRBD2	TRBJ2-7	TGTGCCAGCAGGGGACTAGCCGAGCAGTACTTC	CASRGLAEQYF
TRBV15	-	TRBD2	TRBJ2-1	TGTGCCACCAGCAGACCACTTGGGCGTCTAGCGGCCTACAATGAGCAGTTCTTC	CATSRPLGRLAAYNEQFF
TRBV27	-	-	TRBJ1-5	TGTGCCAGCAAGAAAGGGAAAAATCAGCCCCAGCATTTT	CASKKGKNQPQHF
TRBV2	-	-	TRBJ2-2	TGTGCCAGCAGGGTGGTAGGGAACACCGGGGAGCTGTTTTTT	CASRVVGNTGELFF
TRBV6-1	-	-	TRBJ2-7	TGTGCCAGCAGGACGGGTTCATCCTACGAGCAGTACTTC	CASRTGSSYEQYF
TRBV7-7	-	TRBD2	TRBJ2-5	TGTGCTAGCAGCTTAACTAGCGGGAGGGTCGAGACCCAGTACTTC	CASSLTSGRVETQYF
TRBV28	few	-	TRBJ1-2	TGTGCCAGCAGTTTATCCACAGACTCGGATGGCTACACCTTC	CASSLSTDSDGYTF
TRBV7-8	-	TRBD1	TRBJ1-4	TGTGCCAGCAGCTTAAGGGGGCTTAATGAAAAACTGTTTTTT	CASSLRGLNEKLFF
TRBV20-1	-	-	TRBJ2-7	TGCAGTGCTAGATCCTACGAGCAGTACTTC	CSARSYEQYF
TRBV6-6	-	-	TRBJ2-4	TGTGCCAGCAGTACGGGAGCCAAAAACATTCAGTACTTC	CASSTGAKNIQYF
TRBV7-9	-	TRBD1	TRBJ1-4	TGTGCCAGCAGCTTACAGGGGGACATTAATGAAAAACTGTTTTTT	CASSLQGDINEKLFF
TRBV11-2	-	-	TRBJ2-3	TGTGCCAGCAGCCCTAGAGGGGCTGGGGCAGATACGCAGTATTTT	CASSPRGAGADTQYF
TRBV7-3	-	-	TRBJ2-1	TGTGCCAGCAGCTTCTCCCGGGTCAGTGAGCAGTTCTTC	CASSFSRVSEQFF
TRBV18	-	TRBD1	TRBJ2-3	TGTGCCAGCTCACCGGACCGACAGGGAAATACGCAGTATTTT	CASSPDRQGNTQYF
TRBV7-6	once	TRBD2	TRBJ2-1	TGTGCCAGCGCCGCGGGACTAGCGGGAATGAATGAGCAGTTCTTC	CASAAGLAGMNEQFF
TRBV11-2	-	-	TRBJ1-1	TGTGCCAGCAGCTTAAACCCAAGTACTGAAGCTTTCTTT	CASSLNPSTEAFF
TRBV28	few	-	TRBJ2-2	TGTGCCAGCAGGGGGGTCAGAGGGTCGAACACCGGGGAGCTGTTTTTT	CASRGVRGSNTGELFF
TRBV4-1	-	-	TRBJ1-1	TGCGCCAGCAGCCAAGCGGGAAGACAGGAGAACACTGAAGCTTTCTTT	CASSQAGRQENTEAFF
TRBV28	-	TRBD1	TRBJ1-4	TGTGCCGGCAGGGGGCACACTAATGAAAAACTGTTTTTT	CAGRGHTNEKLFF
TRBV28	-	-	TRBJ1-1	TGTGCCAGCAGATCCGGGCAAGGTTTAATGAACACTGAAGCTTTCTTT	CASRSGQGLMNTEAFF
TRBV6-1	-	TRBD2	TRBJ2-6	TGTGCCAGCAGTGAAGGGGGACTAGGAGCGTTAACCTCTGGGGCCAACGTCCTGACTTTC	CASSEGGLGALTSGANVLTF
TRBV7-3	-	-	TRBJ2-7	TGTGCCAGCAGCGTCGGACTGGCAAGCTCCTACGAGCAGTACTTC	CASSVGLASSYEQYF